The 23 T cell receptor beta chains below come from one sample, sequenced in a study of blood T cells in healthy people across ages. The second PCR ran roughly 6 to 11 cycles with a sample-barcoded 5' primer and J-beta primers. MiXCR, run by TCRdb on the 5' RACE reads, gives a single entry per CDR3 protein. Among approximately 290,000 distinct CDR3 sequences listed, roughly 26% were seen once. The sequenced material came from blood. These receptors were obtained from a woman in her seventies in good health.

This clonotype showed up just a few times. The chain links TRBV28 to TRBJ2-4; D unresolved. Germline V lookup: CDR1 MDHEN, CDR2 SYDVKM. The V end was cut by 4 bases, the J end by 1 base, with 11 bases between. The CDR3 consists of 15 residues. The CDR3 region is CASSSFLLAKNIQYF. DNA for the CDR3: TGTGCCAGCAGTTCATTCCTTCTGGCCAAAAACATTCAGTACTTC. The full variable domain, in which reference TRBV28 and TRBJ2-4 provide the parts outside the CDR3, is DVKVTQSSRYLVKRTGEKVFLECVQDMDHENMFWYRQDPGLGLRLIYFSYDVKMKEKGDIPEGYSVSREKKERFSLILESASTNQTSMYLCASSSFLLAKNIQYFGAGTRLSVL.

This clonotype occurred a few times. The chain is built from TRBV27 and TRBJ2-4; D call uncertain. Germline V gene data show CDR1 as MNHEY and CDR2 as SMNVEV (reference sequence). The CDR3 runs to 17 residues. The V end lost 5 bases, the J end lost 0 bases, and 17 bases lay between the germline ends. CDR3 nucleotides: TGTGCCAGCAGTCTCAAATCTGGGTACCTAGCCAAAAACATTCAGTACTTC. Amino acids: CASSLKSGYLAKNIQYF.

This clonotype is deemed large. V is TRBV5-6 and J is TRBJ2-5, with D possibly called TRBD1 or TRBD2 (6 bases each). The length of the CDR3 is 17 residues. With 2 bases removed from V and 3 bases from J, the gap between germline ends came to 20 bases. Germline assignment: CDR1 SGHDT and CDR2 YYEEEE. The CDR3 loop is CASSLPGEVIGEETQYF. The CDR3 coding sequence is TGTGCCAGCAGCTTACCAGGGGAGGTAATAGGCGAAGAGACCCAGTACTTC.

There are a few counts of this clonotype. The chain joins TRBV6-2 or TRBV6-3 to TRBJ2-7, with no clear D. The CDR3 is made up of 14 amino acids. Germline-derived CDR1 and CDR2 are MNHEY and SVGEGT. Trimming removed 2 bases at V and 2 bases at J, with 10 bases between. The CDR3 is CASSYVDIPYEQYF. In DNA form, the CDR3 reads TGTGCCAGCAGTTACGTCGACATCCCCTACGAGCAGTACTTC.

This clonotype was detected only a few times. This chain uses TRBV29-1 with TRBJ2-5; D gene unclear. With 5 bases removed from V and 2 bases from J, the gap between germline ends came to 6 bases. The germline CDR1 and CDR2 sequences are SQVTM and ANQGSEA. The CDR3 runs 11 residues. The CDR3 here is CSVSLQETQYF. DNA of the CDR3: TGCAGCGTTTCCCTTCAAGAGACCCAGTACTTC.

This clonotype was picked up many times. The genes are TRBV21-1 and TRBJ2-3; the D call in the table, TRBD1, was not verified against the DNA. TRBV21-1 is reported as a pseudogene. The CDR3 consists of 20 residues. CDR3 region: CASSKDCTAPRDPHTDTQYF. Here the CDR3 DNA reads TGTGCCAGCAGCAAAGACTGTACCGCTCCGAGGGATCCCCACACAGATACGCAGTATTTT.

The CDR3 region is CASNSLGTDTQYF. In nucleotides, the CDR3 is TGTGCCAGTAACAGTTTAGGCACAGATACGCAGTATTTT. The J gene is TRBJ2-3, the V gene TRBV27; D remains unclear. V was shortened by 9 bases and J by 1 base, with 11 bases between the two germline ends. Germline V lookup: CDR1 MNHEY, CDR2 SMNVEV (reference sequence). This CDR3 contains 13 residues.

This chain joins TRBV28 and TRBJ2-1; D possibly uses TRBD1 or TRBD2 (6 bases each). The end of the DNA aligns better with TRBJ2-7, so the J call may be wrong. From germline, CDR1 is MDHEN and CDR2 SYDVKM. This CDR3 contains 13 residues. The CDR3 DNA sequence: TGTGCCGGAAGAAACAGGGAGGCAGGCGAGCAGTACGTC. Its translation is CAGRNREAGEQYV.

The chain carries TRBV7-2 and TRBJ2-2; D unclear. Germline CDR1 SGHTA, CDR2 FQGNSA. The V end lost 0 bases, the J end lost 2 bases, and 19 bases lay between the germline ends. The CDR3 consists of 19 residues. The CDR3 region has the DNA TGTGCCAGCAGCTTAGCCAGCCTTGGCCAAGGACCAAACACCGGGGAGCTGTTTTTT. It codes for CASSLASLGQGPNTGELFF.

There are a few counts of this clonotype. The gene calls are TRBV27 and TRBJ2-3; TRBD2 is a possible D gene (6 bases). Trimming shortened V by 6 bases and J by 1 base, and 17 bases separated the two germline ends. Germline loops: CDR1 MNHEY, CDR2 SMNVEV (reference sequence). The CDR3 totals 16 residues. CDR3: CASSSPRGKGTDTQYF. CDR3 in DNA: TGTGCCAGCAGCTCCCCTCGGGGGAAAGGCACAGATACGCAGTATTTT.

This clonotype came up a few times. This chain joins TRBV7-3 and TRBJ2-7, with 8 bases identical to TRBD2. Trimming cost V 5 bases and J 2 bases; bases outside gene matches: 11. The V gene's germline CDR1 is SGHTA and CDR2 FQGTGA. CDR3 length equals 16 residues. CDR3 in DNA: TGTGCCAGCAGCACTAGCGTAGCGGGATTGACCTACGAGCAGTACTTC. Amino acid sequence: CASSTSVAGLTYEQYF.

This clonotype has a handful of counts. The chain is built from TRBV7-9 and TRBJ2-5, with TRBD1 matching over 7 bases. Unmatched junction bases numbered 4, after V lost 5 bases and J lost 4 bases. Germline CDR1 reads SEHNR; CDR2 reads FQNEAQ (reference sequence). This CDR3 contains 13 residues. CDR3 loop: CASSPTGTETQYF. The CDR3 nucleotides read TGTGCCAGCAGCCCGACAGGGACAGAGACCCAGTACTTC.

CDR3 sequence: CASSPTGVQEAFF. DNA for the CDR3: TGTGCCAGCAGCCCGACAGGGGTTCAAGAAGCTTTCTTT. The chain has TRBV7-2 and TRBJ1-1; 8 bases are shared with TRBD1. The CDR3 is 13 amino acids. V was pared by 5 bases and J by 8 bases, with 7 bases of the junction left unmatched. Germline CDR1 is SGHTA and CDR2 is FQGNSA.

This clonotype was observed a handful of times. The J gene is TRBJ2-7, the V gene TRBV7-9; 9 nucleotides match TRBD2. The V segment lost 8 bases and the J segment 4 bases; nucleotides outside the gene matches: 6. The CDR3 covers 13 residues. Germline values: CDR1 SEHNR, CDR2 FQNEAQ (reference sequence). The CDR3 sequence: CASAASGTYEQYF. The CDR3, as DNA: TGTGCCAGCGCGGCTAGCGGGACTTACGAGCAGTACTTC.

V usage is TRBV7-2 and J usage is TRBJ2-1; 12 nucleotides align to TRBD2. Germline lookup yields CDR1 SGHTA and CDR2 FQGNSA. This CDR3 contains 14 residues. After removal of 5 bases from V and 12 bases from J, the junction contained 8 bases not matched to a gene. This CDR3 reads CASSPGLAGTGQFF. The CDR3 bases are TGTGCCAGCAGCCCAGGACTAGCGGGAACGGGGCAGTTCTTC. Based on the CDR3 plus reference TRBV7-2 and TRBJ2-1, the full variable domain is GAGVSQSPSNKVTEKGKDVELRCDPISGHTALYWYRQSLGQGLEFLIYFQGNSAPDKSGLPSDRFSAERTGGSVSTLTIQRTQQEDSAVYLCASSPGLAGTGQFFGPGTRLTVL.

Concerning this clonotype itself: The junction shows a germline mismatch at one end, possibly a read error. This chain joins TRBV7-9 and TRBJ2-7; 7 bases fit TRBD2. Germline V CDR1 and CDR2: SEHNR, FQNEAQ (reference sequence). The CDR3 is 11 amino acids. CDR3 in amino acids: CASSLVGLAVF. Here the CDR3 DNA reads TGTGCCAGCAGCTTAGTAGGGCTAGCGGTATTC.

This clonotype came up a few times. V and J are TRBV7-2 and TRBJ2-3; perhaps D is TRBD1 or TRBD2 (6 bases each). Germline V lookup: CDR1 SGHTA, CDR2 FQGNSA. The CDR3 has 17 residues. Trimming took off 2 bases at V and 3 bases at J, with 18 bases between the two ends. The CDR3 DNA reads TGTGCCAGCAGCTTACGGGGGCCAGCGGCTAAAACAGATACGCAGTATTTT. Residues: CASSLRGPAAKTDTQYF.

The chain links TRBV15 to TRBJ2-2; D perhaps matches TRBD1 (6 bases). The CDR3 has 15 residues. CDR1 is LNHNV, CDR2 YYDKDF, per germline (reference sequence). Trimming pared 4 bases from V and 7 bases from J, leaving 16 bases between. The CDR3 is CATSIPGHRGGELFF. For the CDR3, the DNA is TGTGCCACCAGCATTCCGGGACATAGAGGCGGGGAGCTGTTTTTT.

This clonotype was seen more than once but under ten times. The chain employs TRBV15 and TRBJ2-6; TRBD1 matches at 9 bases. Trimming at V came to 1 base and at J to 2 bases, leaving 3 bases not matched to a gene. The CDR3 has 17 residues. The V gene's germline CDR1 is LNHNV and CDR2 YYDKDF (reference sequence). The CDR3 sequence: CATSRGGTGTGANVLTF. The CDR3 nucleotides are TGTGCCACCAGCAGAGGTGGGACAGGGACTGGGGCCAACGTCCTGACTTTC.

This clonotype showed up just a few times. The chain employs TRBV6-5 and TRBJ1-1; 12 nucleotides align to TRBD1. The V and J ends lost 6 bases and 1 base, in that order; junction bases with no gene match: 6. CDR3 length equals 16 residues. CDR1 and CDR2 from the germline V gene are MNHEY and SVGAGI. CDR3 DNA: TGTGCCAGCAGAGCCGGGACAGGGGGCCCGAACACTGAAGCTTTCTTT. This sequence encodes CASRAGTGGPNTEAFF.

This chain joins TRBV12-3 or TRBV12-4 and TRBJ1-2; tentatively, D is TRBD1 (5 bases). Trimming shortened V by 8 bases and J by 3 bases, and 7 bases separated the two germline ends. The CDR3 spans 11 residues. The CDR3 is CASLGHYGYTF. CDR3 coding DNA: TGTGCCAGCTTGGGGCACTATGGCTACACCTTC.

The sample holds a few counts of this clonotype. The chain recombines TRBV7-9 with TRBJ1-4, with D possibly TRBD1 on 5 matching bases. Trimming shortened V by 6 bases and J by 2 bases, and 13 bases separated the two germline ends. Looked up from germline, CDR1 is SEHNR and CDR2 is FQNEAQ (reference sequence). The CDR3 covers 15 residues. The CDR3 loop is CASSSTGFTNEKLFF. CDR3 DNA: TGTGCCAGCAGTTCTACAGGTTTTACTAATGAAAAACTGTTTTTT.

Details on this clonotype: An end of the junction does not agree with germline; a read error may underlie this. The V gene is TRBV3-1, the J gene TRBJ2-7; TRBD2 matches 7 bases. CDR1 LGHDT and CDR2 YNNKEL come from the germline V gene (reference sequence). This CDR3 comprises 14 residues. For the CDR3, the DNA is TGTGCCAGCAGCCACTACGGGAGGACCTACGAGCTGTACTTC. This gives the protein CASSHYGRTYELYF.